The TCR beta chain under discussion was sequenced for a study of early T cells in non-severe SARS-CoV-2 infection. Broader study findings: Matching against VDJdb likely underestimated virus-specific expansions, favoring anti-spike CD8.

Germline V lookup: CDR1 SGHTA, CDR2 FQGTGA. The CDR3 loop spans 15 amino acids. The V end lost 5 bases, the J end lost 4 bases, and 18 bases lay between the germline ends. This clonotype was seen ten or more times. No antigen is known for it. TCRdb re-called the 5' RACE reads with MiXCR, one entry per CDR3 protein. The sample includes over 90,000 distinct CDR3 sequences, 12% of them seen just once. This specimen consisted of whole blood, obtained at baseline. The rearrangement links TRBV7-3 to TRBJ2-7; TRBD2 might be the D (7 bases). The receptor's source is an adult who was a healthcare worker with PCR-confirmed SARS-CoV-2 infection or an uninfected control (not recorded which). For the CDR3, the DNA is TGTGCCAGCAGCCCCTTGGCGGGGGCTACATACGAGCAGTACTTC. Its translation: CASSPLAGATYEQYF. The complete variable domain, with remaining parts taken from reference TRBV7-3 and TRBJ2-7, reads GAGVSQTPSNKVTEKGKYVELRCDPISGHTALYWYRQSLGQGPEFLIYFQGTGAADDSGLPNDRFFAVRPEGSVSTLKIQRTERGDSAVYLCASSPLAGATYEQYFGPGTRLTVT.